The next 27 T cell receptor beta chains were all read from a single sample in a study of blood T cell repertoires in COVID-19. Using immunoSEQ multiplex PCR, the repertoire was profiled, and TCRdb retains in-frame clones only, with some absent. Found here are tens of thousands of clones, about four fifths of them singletons; the top ten hold more than 20%. Sequences were obtained from peripheral blood. These receptors were taken from a woman over 75 with COVID-19, enrolled during active disease.

J is TRBJ1-4 and V is TRBV29-1; unclear D gene. Trimming shortened V by 6 bases and J by 5 bases, and 13 bases separated the two germline ends. The CDR3 sequence is 13 residues long. From germline, CDR1 is SQVTM and CDR2 ANQGSEA. This chain's CDR3 is CSVRHSRNEKLFF. CDR3 DNA sequence: TGCAGCGTGAGACACTCAAGGAATGAAAAACTGTTTTTT. The full variable domain, rest sourced from reference TRBV29-1 and TRBJ1-4, is SAVISQKPSRDICQRGTSLTIQCQVDSQVTMMFWYRQQPGQSLTLIATANQGSEATYESGFVIDKFPISRPNLTFSTLTVSNMSPEDSSIYLCSVRHSRNEKLFFGSGTQLSVL.

The rearrangement links TRBV7-9 to TRBJ1-3; no definite D call. CDR1 is SEHNR, CDR2 FQNEAQ, per germline (reference sequence). V lost 5 bases and J lost 4, with 15 bases in between. The CDR3 is 15 residues long. The CDR3 sequence is CASSPTGSGGNTIYF. In DNA form, the CDR3 reads TGTGCCAGCAGCCCGACGGGTTCGGGGGGAAACACCATATATTTT.

A few counts support this clone. The rearrangement joins TRBV18 to TRBJ2-6; possibly TRBD1 for D (5 bases). The V gene's germline CDR1 is KGHSH and CDR2 LQKENI. V was cut by 5 bases and J by 5 bases, with 10 bases left in between. The CDR3 covers 14 residues. The CDR3 nucleotides are TGTGCCAGCTCAAACCGACAGAGGGCCAACGTCCTGACTTTC. This gives the protein CASSNRQRANVLTF.

This sequence joins TRBV19 and TRBJ2-1; tentative D call: TRBD2 (7 bases). The CDR3 extends over 14 amino acids. Germline V CDR1 and CDR2: LNHDA, SQIVND (reference sequence). Trimming cost V 10 bases and J 1 base, with 14 bases left between them. In DNA form, the CDR3 reads TGTGCCACCCGGGAGGACAGATCCTACAATGAGCAGTTCTTC. Translating gives CATREDRSYNEQFF. The entire variable domain, with the rest obtained from reference TRBV19 and TRBJ2-1, is as follows: DGGITQSPKYLFRKEGQNVTLSCEQNLNHDAMYWYRQDPGQGLRLIYYSQIVNDFQKGDIAEGYSVSREKKESFPLTVTSAQKNPTAFYLCATREDRSYNEQFFGPGTRLTVL.

J is TRBJ2-3 and V is TRBV14, with D possibly TRBD1 on 6 matching bases. CDR1 SGHDN and CDR2 FVKESK come from the germline V gene. The CDR3 spans 13 residues. V shed 1 base and J shed 12 bases, with 14 bases lying between them. CDR3 nucleotides: TGTGCCAGCAGCCAAGCTTTGGGGACAAGCCAGTATTTT. This codes for CASSQALGTSQYF.

This chain connects TRBV18 to TRBJ2-3; 7 positions agree with TRBD2. CDR1 and CDR2 from the germline V gene are KGHSH and LQKENI. Unmatched junction bases numbered 9, after V lost 6 bases and J lost 0 bases. The CDR3 has 16 amino acids. In DNA, the CDR3 is TGTGCCAGCTCCCCCTCTAACGGGAGGAGCACAGATACGCAGTATTTT. Residues: CASSPSNGRSTDTQYF.

This clone was seen a few times. The genes are TRBV15 and TRBJ2-5; D unclear. Per the germline V gene, CDR1 is LNHNV and CDR2 is YYDKDF (reference sequence). V lost 1 base and J lost 8, with 5 bases in between. This CDR3 comprises 11 residues. The CDR3 DNA reads TGTGCCACCAGCAGAGGTCCTACCCAGTACTTC. Residues: CATSRGPTQYF.

This chain connects TRBV30 to TRBJ1-4; D not resolved. The germline gives CDR1 GTSNPN, CDR2 SVGIG (reference sequence). Trimming shortened V by 3 bases and J by 0 bases, and 5 bases separated the two germline ends. CDR3 size: 13 residues. For the CDR3, the DNA is TGTGCCTGGAGCGAGACAACTAATGAAAAACTGTTTTTT. Encoded protein: CAWSETTNEKLFF.

Turning to this clone: An end of the junction does not agree with germline; a read error may underlie this. The chain uses TRBV19 and TRBJ1-4; the D is unclear. CDR1 and CDR2 (germline): LNHDA, SQIVND (reference sequence). The length of the CDR3 is 15 residues. The DNA of the CDR3 is TGTACCAGTAGTTCCCGCGAGCAAGTTAATGAAAAACTGTTTTTT. Protein product: CTSSSREQVNEKLFF.

V usage is TRBV11-2 and J usage is TRBJ1-2; 9 bases align to TRBD1. Germline V gene sequence: CDR1 SGHAT, CDR2 FQNNGV. The CDR3 contains 17 residues. Losses at the gene ends were 1 base for V and 8 bases for J; bases not matched to a gene: 14. CDR3 coding DNA: TGTGCCAGCAGCTTAGTCGCGAGTGGACAGGGGATTGGCGGCTACACCTTC. Encoded protein: CASSLVASGQGIGGYTF.

This rearrangement joins TRBV19 to TRBJ1-5; possibly TRBD1 for D (5 bases). The V and J ends lost 5 bases and 0 bases respectively, with 11 bases between them. The CDR3 is 15 amino acids. Germline V gene lookup returns CDR1 LNHDA and CDR2 SQIVND (reference sequence). The DNA of the CDR3 is TGTGCCAGTAGTTACGACAGTTATAGCAATCAGCCCCAGCATTTT. This encodes CASSYDSYSNQPQHF.

The gene calls are TRBV5-5 and TRBJ2-3, with D uncertain. Trimming removed 4 bases at V and 1 base at J, with 16 bases between. Germline V gene data show CDR1 as SGHKS and CDR2 as YYEKEE (reference sequence). The CDR3 consists of 16 residues. The CDR3 spells CASSRGWSDGTDTQYF. The CDR3 region has the DNA TGTGCCAGCAGCCGTGGGTGGAGCGATGGCACAGATACGCAGTATTTT. The whole variable domain, remainder taken from reference TRBV5-5 and TRBJ2-3, is DAGVTQSPTHLIKTRGQQVTLRCSPISGHKSVSWYQQVLGQGPQFIFQYYEKEERGRGNFPDRFSARQFPNYSSELNVNALLLGDSALYLCASSRGWSDGTDTQYFGPGTRLTVL.

This chain connects TRBV5-6 to TRBJ1-2; no firm D call. The CDR3 is 13 amino acids. Trimming removed 7 bases from V and 0 bases from J, with 10 bases in between. In germline, CDR1 is SGHDT, CDR2 YYEEEE. CDR3 nucleotides: TGTGCCAGCGGCCCGGGGACTAACTATGGCTACACCTTC. It codes for CASGPGTNYGYTF. Full variable domain (missing parts from reference TRBV5-6 and TRBJ1-2): DAGVTQSPTHLIKTRGQQVTLRCSPKSGHDTVSWYQQALGQGPQFIFQYYEEEERQRGNFPDRFSGHQFPNYSSELNVNALLLGDSALYLCASGPGTNYGYTFGSGTRLTVV.

The chain is built from TRBV3-1 (or the pseudogene TRBV3-2) and TRBJ2-7; 8 bases align to TRBD1. The V gene's germline CDR1 is LGHDT and CDR2 YNNKEL (reference sequence). Trimming at V came to 2 bases and at J to 3 bases, leaving 6 bases not matched to a gene. This CDR3 spans 15 amino acids. The CDR3 sequence is CASSQSSGGSYEQYF. DNA of the CDR3: TGTGCCAGCAGCCAAAGTTCAGGGGGCAGCTACGAGCAGTACTTC.

Only a few counts were recorded for this clone. The chain couples TRBV9 to TRBJ2-1; 7 nucleotides agree with TRBD2. Germline loops: CDR1 SGDLS, CDR2 YYNGEE. The CDR3 runs to 15 residues. V shed 0 bases, J shed 4 bases, and the junction held 4 bases outside the gene matches. CDR3 residues: CASSVGGSLYNEQFF. The CDR3 nucleotides are TGTGCCAGCAGCGTAGGCGGGAGTCTTTACAATGAGCAGTTCTTC.

This sequence joins TRBV5-4 and TRBJ2-3; 13 nucleotides match TRBD2. J was trimmed by 6 bases and V by 5 bases; bases with no gene match: 12. Germline assignment: CDR1 SGHNT and CDR2 YYREEE (reference sequence). The CDR3 loop spans 17 amino acids. The CDR3 DNA is TGTGCCAGCAGATCAGAGGGACTAGCGGGATGGGGGGATACGCAGTATTTT. It specifies CASRSEGLAGWGDTQYF.

V usage is TRBV11-2 and J usage is TRBJ2-5; maybe TRBD2 (5 bases). Trimming took 1 base from V and 4 from J, leaving 16 bases between them. The CDR3 runs 16 residues. Germline assignment: CDR1 SGHAT and CDR2 FQNNGV. The CDR3 reads CASSLGAGSWGETQYF. The CDR3 DNA reads TGTGCCAGCAGCTTAGGGGCGGGTAGCTGGGGAGAGACCCAGTACTTC.

This chain joins TRBV19 and TRBJ2-1; D may be TRBD2 (5 bases). V lost 5 bases and J lost 7, with 12 bases in between. The CDR3 consists of 13 residues. Germline V gene data show CDR1 as LNHDA and CDR2 as SQIVND (reference sequence). The chain's CDR3 is CASSSGFGNEQFF. The DNA of the CDR3 is TGTGCCAGTAGTTCGGGATTCGGGAATGAGCAGTTCTTC.

This chain joins TRBV30 and TRBJ1-3; 12 bases match TRBD1. Germline V CDR1 and CDR2: GTSNPN, SVGIG (reference sequence). The CDR3 extends over 15 amino acids. The V segment lost 5 bases and the J segment 4 bases; nucleotides outside the gene matches: 6. The CDR3 protein is CAWGGQGAGGNTIYF. The CDR3 region has the DNA TGTGCCTGGGGGGGACAGGGGGCGGGAGGAAACACCATATATTTT.

This clone was found a few times. The rearrangement links TRBV5-4 to TRBJ1-2, with D maybe TRBD1 (5 bases). This CDR3 has 14 residues. V was pared by 2 bases and J by 8 bases, with 16 bases between. Germline CDR1 SGHNT, CDR2 YYREEE (reference sequence). CDR3 in DNA: TGTGCCAGCAGCTTCGCCGGGGGGGAGGGCGGCTACACCTTC. The encoded protein is CASSFAGGEGGYTF.

J is TRBJ2-1 and V is TRBV2; D is perhaps TRBD1 (5 bases). With 4 bases removed from V and 3 bases from J, the gap between germline ends came to 7 bases. CDR1 SNHLY and CDR2 FYNNEI come from the germline V gene. The CDR3 consists of 13 residues. CDR3 bases: TGTGCCAGCAGTGGGCAGGGCTACAATGAGCAGTTCTTC. Its protein product is CASSGQGYNEQFF.

This chain links TRBV24-1 with TRBJ2-1; 7 nucleotides align to TRBD1. Trimming took 3 bases from V and 0 from J; bases not matched to a gene: 4. The CDR3 has 16 amino acids. Germline lookup yields CDR1 KGHDR and CDR2 SFDVKD. CDR3 bases: TGTGCCACCAGTGATACCACAGGGGTCTCCTACAATGAGCAGTTCTTC. Amino acid sequence: CATSDTTGVSYNEQFF.

CDR3 region: CATSTSGGNEQFF. CDR3 sequence (DNA): TGTGCCACCAGCACCTCAGGGGGCAATGAGCAGTTCTTC. V usage is TRBV15 and J usage is TRBJ2-1; 7 bases are a match to TRBD1. V shed 4 bases, J shed 6 bases, and the junction held 3 bases outside the gene matches. This CDR3 is 13 amino acids long. From germline, CDR1 is LNHNV and CDR2 YYDKDF (reference sequence).

This rearrangement joins TRBV29-1 to TRBJ1-5; TRBD1 matches 9 bases. J lost 1 base, V lost 6 bases, and 4 bases had no gene match. Germline CDR1 and CDR2: SQVTM and ANQGSEA. CDR3 length: 14 amino acids. CDR3: CSVAGQGSNQPQHF. The CDR3 DNA sequence: TGCAGCGTAGCGGGACAGGGCAGCAATCAGCCCCAGCATTTT.

V gene TRBV7-8 combines with J gene TRBJ2-4; D not certain. CDR1 is SGHVS, CDR2 FQNEAQ, per germline. CDR3 size: 14 residues. Between the trimmed V and J ends, which lost 5 bases and 5 bases, there was a span of 13 bases. The CDR3 DNA is TGTGCCAGCAGCCCTTACAGCTCGGAAAACATTCAGTACTTC. Encoded protein: CASSPYSSENIQYF.

This rearrangement joins TRBV28 to TRBJ1-3; D is unclear. Between the trimmed V and J ends, which lost 7 bases and 4 bases, there was a span of 8 bases. CDR3 length equals 12 residues. Germline CDR1 is MDHEN and CDR2 is SYDVKM. CDR3 sequence: CASTPVGNTIYF. CDR3 sequence (DNA): TGTGCCAGCACCCCAGTGGGAAACACCATATATTTT.

The genes are TRBV16 and TRBJ2-1; weak D call: TRBD2 (6 bases). Trimming removed 0 bases at V and 10 bases at J, with 16 bases between. Germline CDR1 KGHSY, CDR2 FQNENV. The CDR3 extends over 15 amino acids. In DNA form, the CDR3 reads TGTGCCAGCAGCCAATCGAGCGCCCCCCGGGGGGAGCAGTTCTTC. This translates into CASSQSSAPRGEQFF.